The TCR beta chain under discussion was sequenced for a study of shared clonotypes between healthy human individuals. Several immunoSEQ plates held equal portions of the genomic DNA taken from each subset. Assay: immunoSEQ multiplex PCR; the TCRdb copy retains only in-frame clones and omits some. The repertoire holds over 1.5 million clones, under 99% seen once, with roughly 0.4% in the top ten. Trimming pared 5 bases from V and 0 bases from J, leaving 15 bases between. CDR1 is MDHEN, CDR2 SYDVKM, per germline. The CDR3 runs 16 residues. Material: naive CD4+ T cells sorted from blood. Indicated subset: CD45RA+ positively selected. The clonotype was recovered from a man aged 30 to 39 in good health. The rearrangement joins TRBV28 to TRBJ2-3; D might be TRBD2 (6 bases). For the CDR3, the DNA is TGTGCCAGCAGTCCCACTGGAGGGGAAAGCACAGATACGCAGTATTTT. Amino acids: CASSPTGGESTDTQYF.